This passage covers 20 T cell receptor beta chains from one sample sequenced in a study of shared clonotypes between healthy human individuals. The repertoire was sequenced with immunoSEQ multiplex PCR; TCRdb's copy has only in-frame clones and lacks some. The table shows roughly 1,800,000 clones, with approximately 94% occurring only once. Naive CD8 cells, CD45RO-negative and positively selected for CCR7, excluded terminally differentiated effector memory CD45RA+ cells. Source material: naive CD8+ T cells sorted from blood. These receptor sequences come from a man aged 18 to 35 in good health.

This chain uses TRBV5-8 with TRBJ1-1; no clear D. Per germline, CDR1 SGHTS and CDR2 YDEGEE. This CDR3 contains 10 residues. V was clipped by 6 bases and J by 11 bases, with 11 bases between them. This chain's CDR3 is CASIPEVAFF. As DNA, the CDR3 is TGTGCCAGCATCCCCGAGGTGGCTTTCTTT. The variable domain in full, with the rest retrieved from reference TRBV5-8 and TRBJ1-1, is EAGVTQSPTHLIKTRGQQATLRCSPISGHTSVYWYQQALGLGLQFLLWYDEGEERNRGNFPPRFSGRQFPNYSSELNVNALELEDSALYLCASIPEVAFFGQGTRLTVV.

The V and J genes are TRBV30 and TRBJ1-1; no definite D call. From germline, CDR1 is GTSNPN and CDR2 SVGIG (reference sequence). V was cut by 0 bases and J by 5 bases, with 25 bases left in between. This CDR3 contains 18 residues. The chain's CDR3 is CAWSVKYLLASGKTEAFF. The CDR3 DNA sequence: TGTGCCTGGAGTGTTAAGTATTTATTGGCATCTGGGAAGACTGAAGCTTTCTTT.

The genes are TRBV19 and TRBJ2-6; D possibly uses TRBD1 or TRBD2 (5 bases each). The CDR3 length is 16 residues. The germline CDR1 and CDR2 sequences are LNHDA and SQIVND (reference sequence). The V end lost 1 base, the J end lost 2 bases, and 9 bases lay between the germline ends. Written as DNA, the CDR3 is TGTGCCAGTAGTATAGTGGGGGATGCTGGGGCCAACGTCCTGACTTTC. It encodes CASSIVGDAGANVLTF.

The chain couples TRBV29-1 to TRBJ2-7; D ambiguous. The ends were cut back, 5 bases at V and 0 bases at J, with 11 bases in the middle. The CDR3 is 13 residues long. CDR1 is SQVTM, CDR2 ANQGSEA, per germline. The CDR3 nucleotides read TGCAGCGTTACCGGGCCGACCTCCTACGAGCAGTACTTC. This encodes CSVTGPTSYEQYF.

The chain combines TRBV7-9 with TRBJ2-7, with D perhaps given as TRBD1 or TRBD2 (5 bases each). The length of the CDR3 is 14 residues. Trimming took 2 bases from V and 3 from J, leaving 11 bases between them. Germline lookup yields CDR1 SEHNR and CDR2 FQNEAQ (reference sequence). DNA for the CDR3: TGTGCCAGCAGCTTAACGGGACCAAACTACGAGCAGTACTTC. It yields the protein CASSLTGPNYEQYF.

The chain has TRBV15 and TRBJ1-1; unclear D gene. CDR3 length: 15 residues. Germline V gene lookup returns CDR1 LNHNV and CDR2 YYDKDF (reference sequence). Between the trimmed V and J ends, which lost 0 bases and 1 base, there was a span of 9 bases. In nucleotides, the CDR3 is TGTGCCACCAGCAGAGATGGTAACACGAACACTGAAGCTTTCTTT. Its protein is CATSRDGNTNTEAFF.

Details on this clone: Other nucleotide sequences from this sample produce the same CDR3. This chain links TRBV6-5 with TRBJ2-1; a possible D gene is TRBD1 (5 bases). CDR3 length: 13 amino acids. CDR1 is MNHEY, CDR2 SVGAGI, per germline. With 0 bases removed from V and 9 bases from J, the gap between germline ends came to 9 bases. CDR3 amino acids: CASSYSSRGEQFF. The CDR3 DNA sequence: TGTGCCAGCAGTTACTCCTCTAGGGGTGAGCAGTTCTTC.

The rearrangement joins TRBV7-2 to TRBJ2-3, with 10 positions matching TRBD2. The CDR3 is made up of 19 amino acids. V shed 2 bases, J shed 2 bases, and the junction held 13 bases outside the gene matches. Looked up from germline, CDR1 is SGHTA and CDR2 is FQGNSA. CDR3 nucleotide sequence: TGTGCCAGCAGCTTATACACGGTGGGGCTAGCGGGAGACACAGATACGCAGTATTTT. It codes for CASSLYTVGLAGDTDTQYF.

The chain recombines TRBV19 with TRBJ2-1, with D perhaps TRBD1 (5 bases). CDR3 length: 15 residues. V was trimmed by 1 base and J by 5 bases, leaving 12 bases between them. CDR1 is LNHDA and CDR2 is SQIVND in the germline V gene (reference sequence). The CDR3 DNA sequence: TGTGCCAGTAGTATAGTCCCAGGGCCCAACAATGAGCAGTTCTTC. This encodes CASSIVPGPNNEQFF.

The chain recombines TRBV9 with TRBJ2-7; 9 bases fit TRBD2. The V segment lost 3 bases and the J segment 5 bases; nucleotides outside the gene matches: 6. The CDR3 has 14 residues. CDR1 is SGDLS and CDR2 is YYNGEE in the germline V gene. The DNA for the CDR3 is TGTGCCAGCAGCGGGTCTAGCGGGAAGAACGAGCAGTACTTC. This codes for CASSGSSGKNEQYF.

The chain carries TRBV29-1 and TRBJ2-1; D call uncertain. This CDR3 contains 16 residues. With 0 bases removed from V and 3 bases from J, the gap between germline ends came to 15 bases. The germline CDR1 and CDR2 sequences are SQVTM and ANQGSEA. CDR3 sequence: CSVEDGQAAFYNEQFF. The CDR3 DNA sequence: TGCAGCGTTGAAGATGGGCAGGCTGCCTTCTACAATGAGCAGTTCTTC.

The V gene is TRBV10-3, the J gene TRBJ1-6; 8 positions agree with TRBD1. CDR1 and CDR2 from the germline V gene are ENHRY and SYGVKD. Trimming cost V 6 bases and J 10 bases; bases outside gene matches: 11. The CDR3 runs 15 residues. CDR3 nucleotides: TGTGCCATCAGAGACCAGGACAGGGTGGAATCACCCCTCCACTTT. It encodes CAIRDQDRVESPLHF.

The rearrangement joins TRBV9 to TRBJ1-4; TRBD1 aligns across 7 bases. V lost 4 bases and J lost 3; bases outside the gene matches: 6. Germline CDR1 reads SGDLS; CDR2 reads YYNGEE. The CDR3 is 15 amino acids. DNA of the CDR3: TGTGCCAGCAGCCCTAAAGGGGGCTCTAATGAAAAACTGTTTTTT. This gives the protein CASSPKGGSNEKLFF.

The gene calls are TRBV6-1 and TRBJ1-2; TRBD1 matches at 7 bases. In germline, CDR1 is MNHNS, CDR2 SASEGT. The CDR3 is 17 amino acids. V lost 2 bases, J lost 7 bases, and 16 bases stayed unmatched. For the CDR3, the DNA is TGTGCCAGCAGTGAACCAACCTACTATGAGGGGGCCGCTGGCTACACCTTC. Translation gives CASSEPTYYEGAAGYTF.

The chain combines TRBV7-9 with TRBJ2-7, with TRBD1 as a possible D gene (6 bases). V lost 5 bases and J lost 4, with 15 bases in between. The CDR3 has 14 amino acids. The germline CDR1 and CDR2 sequences are SEHNR and FQNEAQ (reference sequence). The CDR3 region has the DNA TGTGCCAGCAGCCATGACAGGAATAAATACGAGCAGTACTTC. It specifies CASSHDRNKYEQYF.

The V and J genes are TRBV2 and TRBJ2-7; D is perhaps TRBD2 (5 bases). The CDR3 is 16 amino acids. From germline, CDR1 is SNHLY and CDR2 FYNNEI. V gave up 3 bases and J gave up 3 bases, with 18 bases separating them. The DNA of the CDR3 is TGTGCCAGCAGTGATCTAGCCGACGGGGATATCTACGAGCAGTACTTC. Its protein product is CASSDLADGDIYEQYF.

This clone was detected a few times. The rearrangement links TRBV27 to TRBJ1-5, with D hard to call. CDR3 length equals 13 residues. V lost 6 bases and J 4 bases, leaving 10 bases between the germline ends. Germline V CDR1 and CDR2: MNHEY, SMNVEV (reference sequence). DNA for the CDR3: TGTGCCAGCAGCCCTTCGATTAATCAGCCCCAGCATTTT. Residues: CASSPSINQPQHF.

The V gene is TRBV10-3, the J gene TRBJ1-2; tentative D call: TRBD1 (6 bases). The CDR3 runs 15 residues. From germline, CDR1 is ENHRY and CDR2 SYGVKD. Trimming stripped 3 bases from V and 7 bases from J, with 18 bases between. CDR3 bases: TGTGCCATCAGTGAATCATGGGGAGGGGGTAGTGGCTACACCTTC. The encoded protein is CAISESWGGGSGYTF.

The chain is built from TRBV28 and TRBJ1-5; D is uncertain. Germline values: CDR1 MDHEN, CDR2 SYDVKM. The CDR3 is made up of 14 amino acids. V dropped 6 bases and J dropped 3 bases, with 12 bases sitting between them. CDR3 sequence reads: CASSRSGDNQPQHF. In DNA, the CDR3 is TGTGCCAGCAGCCGATCGGGAGACAATCAGCCCCAGCATTTT.

V and J are TRBV7-9 and TRBJ2-7, with 7 nucleotides matching TRBD1. The CDR3 runs 14 residues. CDR1 is SEHNR, CDR2 FQNEAQ, per germline (reference sequence). The junction had 6 bases not matched to a gene; V was cut back by 5 bases and J by 2 bases. This CDR3 reads CASSPQGTAYEQYF. The CDR3 nucleotides are TGTGCCAGCAGCCCACAGGGGACAGCCTACGAGCAGTACTTC.